The rows below give T cell receptor beta chains drawn from one sample of a study of graft-versus-host responses after intestinal transplantation. Repertoires were generated with immunoSEQ multiplex PCR, while TCRdb's copy carries only in-frame clones and drops some. The sample shows some 90,000 clones, roughly 88% of them seen only once. These receptors have no known antigen. Source: unstimulated CD4+ T cells sorted from spleen or lymph node cells, taken before intestinal transplant. Receptors were obtained from a human donor who received an intestinal transplant. CDR3s include the opening cysteine and the closing phenylalanine or tryptophan. The order of the fields is J gene, V gene, clone size, D gene, CDR3 protein, CDR3 DNA. A D gene is named only where the DNA matches it firmly. A clone size is listed for some rows: how often the clone was seen (once, few, many), or a class if it is expanded.

j_call: TRBJ1-1
v_call: TRBV19
clone_size: NA
d_call: NA
cdr3_aa: CASSTPGTYTEAFF
cdr3_nt: TGTGCCAGTAGTACCCCCGGGACATACACTGAAGCTTTCTTT

j_call: TRBJ1-1
v_call: TRBV20-1
clone_size: NA
d_call: TRBD1
cdr3_aa: CSVGTGVNAFF
cdr3_nt: TGCAGTGTCGGGACAGGGGTTAATGCTTTCTTT

j_call: TRBJ1-4
v_call: TRBV5-1
clone_size: NA
d_call: NA
cdr3_aa: CASSFAGQNEKLFF
cdr3_nt: TGCGCCAGCAGCTTCGCAGGGCAAAATGAAAAACTGTTTTTT

j_call: TRBJ1-1
v_call: TRBV7-9
clone_size: NA
d_call: TRBD1
cdr3_aa: CASSLRLGAGQGTEAFF
cdr3_nt: TGTGCCAGCAGTTTAAGGCTTGGGGCGGGACAGGGAACTGAAGCTTTCTTT

j_call: TRBJ2-2
v_call: TRBV27
clone_size: NA
d_call: TRBD2
cdr3_aa: CASTTLGLAGGPGELFF
cdr3_nt: TGTGCCAGCACCACCCTCGGACTAGCGGGGGGGCCCGGGGAGCTGTTTTTT

j_call: TRBJ2-5
v_call: TRBV5-1
clone_size: NA
d_call: TRBD2
cdr3_aa: CASSGTSERETQYF
cdr3_nt: TGCGCCAGCAGCGGGACTAGCGAGAGGGAGACCCAGTACTTC

j_call: TRBJ1-2
v_call: TRBV6-5
clone_size: NA
d_call: NA
cdr3_aa: CASRYDRQYGYTF
cdr3_nt: TGTGCCAGCAGATACGACAGGCAATATGGCTACACCTTC

j_call: TRBJ2-7
v_call: TRBV2
clone_size: NA
d_call: NA
cdr3_aa: CASRTRDNSYEQYF
cdr3_nt: TGTGCCAGCAGGACCAGGGATAACTCCTACGAGCAGTACTTC

j_call: TRBJ1-5
v_call: TRBV6-5
clone_size: NA
d_call: TRBD1
cdr3_aa: CASSPQGEGNQPQHF
cdr3_nt: TGTGCCAGCAGTCCCCAGGGGGAGGGCAATCAGCCCCAGCATTTT

j_call: TRBJ2-2
v_call: TRBV10-3
clone_size: NA
d_call: TRBD1
cdr3_aa: CAISDHNRGIKDTGELFF
cdr3_nt: TGTGCCATCAGTGACCACAACAGGGGGATTAAAGACACCGGGGAGCTGTTTTTT

j_call: TRBJ2-2
v_call: TRBV19
clone_size: NA
d_call: NA
cdr3_aa: CASRVGHNTGELFF
cdr3_nt: TGTGCCAGTCGCGTGGGACACAACACCGGGGAGCTGTTTTTT

j_call: TRBJ2-7
v_call: TRBV7-9
clone_size: NA
d_call: TRBD2
cdr3_aa: CASSFRDYPYEQYF
cdr3_nt: TGTGCCAGCAGCTTCCGGGACTATCCATACGAGCAGTACTTC

j_call: TRBJ2-6
v_call: TRBV9
clone_size: NA
d_call: NA
cdr3_aa: CASSVGGAGANVLTF
cdr3_nt: TGTGCCAGCAGCGTAGGGGGGGCTGGGGCCAACGTCCTGACTTTC

j_call: TRBJ1-2
v_call: TRBV4-2
clone_size: once
d_call: NA
cdr3_aa: CASSQDWTAKGYTF
cdr3_nt: TGTGCCAGCAGCCAAGATTGGACAGCGAAGGGCTACACCTTC

j_call: TRBJ1-1
v_call: TRBV6-6
clone_size: few
d_call: NA
cdr3_aa: CASCQTTNTEAFF
cdr3_nt: TGTGCCAGCTGCCAGACAACGAACACTGAAGCTTTCTTT

j_call: TRBJ2-3
v_call: TRBV5-1
clone_size: NA
d_call: NA
cdr3_aa: CASSLGGPYGTDTQYF
cdr3_nt: TGCGCCAGCAGCTTGGGTGGGCCGTACGGCACAGATACGCAGTATTTT

j_call: TRBJ2-3
v_call: TRBV10-3
clone_size: NA
d_call: TRBD2
cdr3_aa: CAISPGGMQYF
cdr3_nt: TGTGCCATCAGCCCCGGGGGGATGCAGTATTTT